The clone carrying this T cell receptor (beta chain) was seen more than once but under ten times. Its cognate antigen is unknown. This sample is drawn from a study of molecular identifiers for immune sequencing clone quantification. Naive CD8 T cell sorting was performed on the CD8+CD4-CCR7+CD45RA+ phenotype. This CDR3 is 14 amino acids long. Trimming removed 5 bases from V and 3 bases from J; junction bases left unmatched: 5. Germline V gene sequence: CDR1 SGHTA, CDR2 FQGNSA. TCRdb fed the PCR reads into MiXCR, producing one record per CDR3 protein. The data contain approximately 500,000 distinct CDR3 sequences, around a fifth of them singletons. General observations from the study: Clonotypes surpassing 20 RNA copies contained over 98% of effector molecules, versus under 1% in naive cells.

Sample: naive CD8+ T cells from blood, with Jurkat cell RNA spiked in. Subset described: FACS-sorted CD8+CD4-CCR7+CD45RA+ naive T cells. This chain connects TRBV7-2 to TRBJ2-7; 9 bases map to TRBD2. The TCR sequence derives from a human donor in good health. Some libraries in this study had Jurkat cell RNA spiked in. The CDR3 is CASSTSRGGYEQYF. Written as DNA, the CDR3 is TGTGCCAGCAGCACCTCGCGGGGGGGCTACGAGCAGTACTTC.